The 20 T cell receptor beta chains given below trace back to one sample, sequenced in a study of blood T cells in healthy people across ages. Together with a sample-barcoded 5' primer, a J-beta primer mix was included in a second PCR lasting roughly 6 to 12 cycles. TCRdb itself ran the 5' RACE reads through MiXCR, one entry per CDR3 protein. The sample lists roughly 800,000 distinct CDR3 sequences, roughly 64% occurring once. The sample comprised blood. The receptors originated from a man aged 25 to 40 in good health.

The V and J genes are TRBV7-9 and TRBJ2-1, with D uncertain. The length of the CDR3 is 11 residues. The ends were cut back, 4 bases at V and 13 bases at J, with 11 bases in the middle. Per germline, CDR1 SEHNR and CDR2 FQNEAQ (reference sequence). CDR3 sequence: CASSSRETQFF. The DNA for the CDR3 is TGTGCCAGCAGCTCTCGAGAGACCCAGTTCTTC. The entire variable domain, with the rest obtained from reference TRBV7-9 and TRBJ2-1, is as follows: DTGVSQNPRHKITKRGQNVTFRCDPISEHNRLYWYRQTLGQGPEFLTYFQNEAQLEKSRLLSDRFSAERPKGSFSTLEIQRTEQGDSAMYLCASSSRETQFFGPGTRLTVL.

The chain carries TRBV6-5 and TRBJ2-3, with D hard to call. The ends were cut back, 6 bases at V and 8 bases at J, with 15 bases in the middle. From germline, CDR1 is MNHEY and CDR2 SVGAGI. The CDR3 contains 13 residues. The CDR3 DNA sequence: TGTGCCAGCAGACTCCTCTCCGTTACTACGCAGTATTTT. This codes for CASRLLSVTTQYF.

The table lists this clonotype with a few counts. The J gene is TRBJ2-7, the V gene TRBV4-3, with D perhaps TRBD2 (6 bases). In germline, CDR1 is LGHNA, CDR2 YSLEER. Trimming pared 0 bases from V and 4 bases from J, leaving 13 bases between. The CDR3 covers 15 residues. The CDR3 loop is CASSQDSGSGYEQYF. CDR3 nucleotides: TGCGCCAGCAGCCAAGATTCCGGGAGTGGGTACGAGCAGTACTTC.

This sequence joins TRBV27 and TRBJ2-7; 7 bases are a match to TRBD2. V was pared by 5 bases and J by 7 bases, with 14 bases of the junction left unmatched. Looked up from germline, CDR1 is MNHEY and CDR2 is SMNVEV (reference sequence). The CDR3 totals 15 residues. The CDR3 sequence is CASSEIAGIYNEQYF. In DNA form, the CDR3 reads TGTGCCAGCAGTGAAATAGCGGGTATCTACAATGAGCAGTACTTC.

The chain combines TRBV5-8 with TRBJ2-7, with D hard to call. The CDR3 consists of 11 residues. Trimming pared 5 bases from V and 4 bases from J, leaving 7 bases between. Germline CDR1 reads SGHTS; CDR2 reads YDEGEE. CDR3 bases: TGTGCCAGCAGAGATGCTTACGAGCAGTACTTC. This encodes CASRDAYEQYF.

V is TRBV15 and J is TRBJ2-6; TRBD2 is a possible D gene (5 bases). Between the trimmed V and J ends, which lost 1 base and 3 bases, there was a span of 7 bases. In germline, CDR1 is LNHNV, CDR2 YYDKDF (reference sequence). This CDR3 region has 15 residues. DNA for the CDR3: TGTGCCACCAGCAGAGGGGAGAGTGGGGCCAACGTCCTGACTTTC. This gives the protein CATSRGESGANVLTF.

The chain recombines TRBV5-1 with TRBJ2-5; the match to TRBD1 covers 7 bases. The ends lost 4 bases at V and 4 bases at J; junction bases unmatched: 4. Germline V gene data show CDR1 as SGHRS and CDR2 as YFSETQ. There are 13 residues in the CDR3. The CDR3 protein is CASSMDRRETQYF. CDR3 coding DNA: TGCGCCAGCAGCATGGACAGGAGAGAGACCCAGTACTTC.

The chain is built from TRBV28 and TRBJ2-5; TRBD1 might be the D (6 bases). The CDR3 spans 17 residues. CDR1 and CDR2 (germline): MDHEN, SYDVKM. V gave up 4 bases and J gave up 1 base, with 19 bases separating them. CDR3 loop: CASSSPIGQQSQETQYF. CDR3 bases: TGTGCCAGCAGTTCCCCAATCGGACAGCAGAGCCAAGAGACCCAGTACTTC. Drawing the rest from reference TRBV28 and TRBJ2-5, the complete variable domain is DVKVTQSSRYLVKRTGEKVFLECVQDMDHENMFWYRQDPGLGLRLIYFSYDVKMKEKGDIPEGYSVSREKKERFSLILESASTNQTSMYLCASSSPIGQQSQETQYFGPGTRLLVL.

V gene TRBV7-2 combines with J gene TRBJ2-1; D gene uncertain. The CDR3 has 14 amino acids. CDR1 SGHTA and CDR2 FQGNSA come from the germline V gene. V dropped 1 base and J dropped 6 bases, with 10 bases sitting between them. CDR3 DNA: TGTGCCAGCAGCTTAGATCCAGGCGGCAATGAGCAGTTCTTC. This translates into CASSLDPGGNEQFF.

The rearrangement links TRBV10-3 to TRBJ2-5; 8 nucleotides agree with TRBD2. J gave up 11 bases and V 2 bases, and 16 bases lay outside the gene matches. The length of the CDR3 is 16 residues. Germline V gives CDR1 ENHRY, CDR2 SYGVKD. CDR3 in DNA: TGTGCCATCAGTGAGGGGGGCGGGAGGCCCTCCCACCGGCAGTACTTC. Amino acid sequence: CAISEGGGRPSHRQYF.

The genes are TRBV18 and TRBJ2-5, with D possibly being TRBD1 (6 bases). The length of the CDR3 is 14 residues. The germline V and J ends were trimmed by 4 bases and 5 bases, with 14 bases remaining between them. Looked up from germline, CDR1 is KGHSH and CDR2 is LQKENI. The CDR3 spells CASSLWTESETQYF. In nucleotides, the CDR3 is TGTGCCAGCTCACTATGGACAGAAAGTGAGACCCAGTACTTC.

DNA for the CDR3: TGTGCCAGCAGTGTGACTAGTTCTACCTACGAGCAGTACTTC. Its protein is CASSVTSSTYEQYF. This chain connects TRBV27 to TRBJ2-7, with D maybe TRBD2 (6 bases). The CDR3 is 14 amino acids. Trimming pared 5 bases from V and 2 bases from J, leaving 13 bases between. The germline gives CDR1 MNHEY, CDR2 SMNVEV (reference sequence).

In its sample, this clonotype was seen a few times. This CDR3 is CASSLAPWYQETQYF. The CDR3 coding sequence is TGTGCCAGCAGCTTAGCGCCCTGGTACCAAGAGACCCAGTACTTC. The chain is built from TRBV7-2 and TRBJ2-5; unclear D gene. V lost 0 bases, J lost 0 bases, and 8 bases lay in between. From germline, CDR1 is SGHTA and CDR2 FQGNSA. The CDR3 contains 15 residues.

Of note for this clonotype: The junction shows a germline mismatch at one end, possibly a read error. The chain uses TRBV11-2 and TRBJ2-7, with no clear D. The assigned J gene may be wrong: the sequence end matches TRBJ2-5 better. CDR1 and CDR2 (germline): SGHAT, FQNNGV. There are 12 residues in the CDR3. The CDR3 sequence is CASSHHQGTQYF. The DNA for the CDR3 is TGTGCCAGCAGCCACCACCAAGGGACCCAGTACTTC.

J is TRBJ2-1 and V is TRBV28; D not resolved. Germline V CDR1 and CDR2: MDHEN, SYDVKM. This CDR3 spans 17 amino acids. Trimming cost V 2 bases and J 5 bases, with 19 bases left between them. The CDR3 bases are TGTGCCAGCAGTTTAAACCCCGCCCGGGTAGATGACAATGAGCAGTTCTTC. Translated: CASSLNPARVDDNEQFF.

This sequence joins TRBV9 and TRBJ2-1, with 8 bases identical to TRBD2. This CDR3 region has 14 residues. V shed 0 bases and J 9 bases; nucleotides not matched to a gene: 5. Germline V gene data show CDR1 as SGDLS and CDR2 as YYNGEE. The CDR3, as DNA: TGTGCCAGCAGCGTAGAAGAGCGGGAGAGTGAGCAGTTCTTC. It encodes CASSVEERESEQFF.

The chain carries TRBV20-1 and TRBJ2-1; TRBD2 agrees at 11 bases. V lost 1 base, J lost 3 bases, and 8 bases stayed unmatched. CDR3 length: 17 residues. Germline V gene data show CDR1 as DFQATT and CDR2 as SNEGSKA (reference sequence). CDR3 in amino acids: CSARATSGSFHYNEQFF. Here the CDR3 DNA reads TGCAGTGCTAGAGCTACTAGCGGGAGTTTCCACTACAATGAGCAGTTCTTC.

The chain couples TRBV21-1 to TRBJ2-7; whether TRBD1, the table's D call, matches the DNA was not checked. TRBV21-1 is a documented pseudogene. CDR3 size: 15 residues. CDR3: CASSPQGPAPYEQYF. The CDR3 nucleotides read TGTGCCAGCAGCCCCCAGGGGCCCGCTCCCTACGAGCAGTACTTC.

The chain links TRBV27 to TRBJ2-5; D remains unclear. V lost 10 bases and J lost 5, with 26 bases in between. Germline V gene data show CDR1 as MNHEY and CDR2 as SMNVEV (reference sequence). CDR3 length equals 16 residues. CDR3 sequence (DNA): TGTGCCACCAAACCCGGACGGGCCTCTCATTGGGAGACCCAGTACTTC. It codes for CATKPGRASHWETQYF.

The chain employs TRBV29-1 and TRBJ2-2; 7 bases line up with TRBD1. Germline CDR1 reads SQVTM; CDR2 reads ANQGSEA. V was pared by 4 bases and J by 1 base, with 6 bases of the junction left unmatched. The CDR3 is made up of 15 amino acids. The CDR3 DNA sequence: TGCAGCGTTGGGGGGACAGCTATGAACACCGGGGAGCTGTTTTTT. This codes for CSVGGTAMNTGELFF.